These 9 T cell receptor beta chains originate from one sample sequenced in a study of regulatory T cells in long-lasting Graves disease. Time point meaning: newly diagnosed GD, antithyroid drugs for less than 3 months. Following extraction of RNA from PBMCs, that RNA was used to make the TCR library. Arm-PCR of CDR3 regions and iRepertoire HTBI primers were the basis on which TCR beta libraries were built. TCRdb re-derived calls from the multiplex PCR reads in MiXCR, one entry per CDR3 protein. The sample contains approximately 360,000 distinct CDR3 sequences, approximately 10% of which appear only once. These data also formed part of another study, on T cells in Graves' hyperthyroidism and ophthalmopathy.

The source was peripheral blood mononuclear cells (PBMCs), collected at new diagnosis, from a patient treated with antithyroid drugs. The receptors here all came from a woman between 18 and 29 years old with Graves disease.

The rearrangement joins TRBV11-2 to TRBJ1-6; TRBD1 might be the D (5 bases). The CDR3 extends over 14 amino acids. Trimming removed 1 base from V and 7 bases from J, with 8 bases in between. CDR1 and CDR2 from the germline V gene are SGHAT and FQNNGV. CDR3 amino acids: CASSLAGGNSPLHF. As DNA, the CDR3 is TGTGCCAGCAGCTTAGCGGGGGGGAATTCACCCCTCCACTTT.

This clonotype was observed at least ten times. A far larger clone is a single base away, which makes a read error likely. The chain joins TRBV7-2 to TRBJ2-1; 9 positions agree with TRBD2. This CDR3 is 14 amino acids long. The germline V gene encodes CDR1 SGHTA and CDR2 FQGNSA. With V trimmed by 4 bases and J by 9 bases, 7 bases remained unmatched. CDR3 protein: CASSWRGSGSEQFF. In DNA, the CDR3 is TGTGCCAGCAGCTGGAGGGGTAGCGGGAGTGAGCAGTTCTTC.

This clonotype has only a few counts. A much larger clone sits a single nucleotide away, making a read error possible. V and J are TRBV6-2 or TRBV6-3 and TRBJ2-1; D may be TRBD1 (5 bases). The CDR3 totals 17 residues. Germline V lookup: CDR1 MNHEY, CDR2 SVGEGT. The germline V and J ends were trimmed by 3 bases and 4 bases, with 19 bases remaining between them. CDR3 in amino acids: CASSYFAETRGYNEQFF. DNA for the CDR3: TGTGCCAGCAGTTATTTCGCTGAGACAAGGGGTTACAATGAGCAGTTCTTC.

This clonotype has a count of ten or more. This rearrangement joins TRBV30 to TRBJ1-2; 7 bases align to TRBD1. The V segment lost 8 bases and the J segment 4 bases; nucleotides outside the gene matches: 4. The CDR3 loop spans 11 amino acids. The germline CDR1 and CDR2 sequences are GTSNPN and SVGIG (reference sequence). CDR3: CAGQALYGYTF. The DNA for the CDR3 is TGTGCCGGACAGGCTCTCTATGGCTACACCTTC.

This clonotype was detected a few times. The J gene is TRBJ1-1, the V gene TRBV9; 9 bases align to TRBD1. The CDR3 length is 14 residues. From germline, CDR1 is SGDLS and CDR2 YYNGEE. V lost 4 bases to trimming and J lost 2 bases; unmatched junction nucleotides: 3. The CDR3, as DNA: TGTGCCAGCAGCAGGGACAGGGAAAACACTGAAGCTTTCTTT. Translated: CASSRDRENTEAFF.

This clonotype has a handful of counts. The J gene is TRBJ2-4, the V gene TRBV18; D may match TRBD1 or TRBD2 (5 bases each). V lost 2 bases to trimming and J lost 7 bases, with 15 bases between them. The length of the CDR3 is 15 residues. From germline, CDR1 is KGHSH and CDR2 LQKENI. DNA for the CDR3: TGTGCCAGCTCACCATTCCGCAGGGAGAGGAACATTCAGTACTTC. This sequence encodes CASSPFRRERNIQYF.

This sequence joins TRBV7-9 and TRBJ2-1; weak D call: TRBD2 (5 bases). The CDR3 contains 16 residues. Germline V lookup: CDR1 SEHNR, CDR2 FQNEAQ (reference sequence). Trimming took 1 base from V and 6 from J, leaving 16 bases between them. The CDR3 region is CASSLEPLGLSNEQFF. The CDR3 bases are TGTGCCAGCAGCTTAGAACCCCTCGGACTCTCCAATGAGCAGTTCTTC.

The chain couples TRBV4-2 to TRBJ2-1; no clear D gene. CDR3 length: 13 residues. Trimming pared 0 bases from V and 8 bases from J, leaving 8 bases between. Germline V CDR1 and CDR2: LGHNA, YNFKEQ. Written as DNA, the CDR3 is TGTGCCAGCAGCCAAGAGGTCCCGGATGAGCAGTTCTTC. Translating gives CASSQEVPDEQFF.

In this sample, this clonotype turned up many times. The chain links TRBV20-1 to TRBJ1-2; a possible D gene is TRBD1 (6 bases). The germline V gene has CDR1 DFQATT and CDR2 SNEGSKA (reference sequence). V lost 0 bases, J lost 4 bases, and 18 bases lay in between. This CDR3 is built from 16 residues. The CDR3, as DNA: TGCAGTGCTAGAGATAGGATACAGGGAGACCTCTATGGCTACACCTTC. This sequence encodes CSARDRIQGDLYGYTF.